This TCR beta chain was captured in a study of identifying expanded T cells in peripheral blood. The repertoire was sequenced with immunoSEQ multiplex PCR; TCRdb's copy has only in-frame clones and lacks some. The repertoire holds over 45,000 clones, with over 75% as singletons. The V gene's germline CDR1 is SGHRS and CDR2 YFSETQ. With V trimmed by 0 bases and J by 6 bases, 7 bases remained unmatched. There are 17 residues in the CDR3. This clone has just a few counts. The sequence came from a person aged 18 to 75 in good health. The chain links TRBV5-1 to TRBJ2-3; TRBD2 agrees at 13 bases. The specimen sequenced was blood. The CDR3 DNA reads TGCGCCAGCAGCTTGGGGACTAGCGGGGGCCGGTGGGATACGCAGTATTTT. Protein: CASSLGTSGGRWDTQYF.